Presented here are 13 T cell receptor beta chains from one specimen sequenced in a study of T cell repertoires in cytomegalovirus infection. TCRdb re-analysed the reads in MiXCR, keeping a single row per CDR3 protein. Among around 260,000 distinct CDR3 sequences listed, about 25% were seen once. Source material: PBMCs. These receptors all come from a human donor in good health (CMV status not recorded). Some clones in this sample may be carry-over from other donors' samples.

The rearrangement joins TRBV7-3 to TRBJ2-6; no reliable D call. This CDR3 spans 17 amino acids. V lost 4 bases to trimming and J lost 0 bases, with 13 bases between them. Germline loops: CDR1 SGHTA, CDR2 FQGTGA. The CDR3 DNA sequence: TGTGCCAGCAGCTCCATGACTGTGTACTCTGGGGCCAACGTCCTGACTTTC. Amino acids: CASSSMTVYSGANVLTF.

This clonotype was recorded many times. The chain combines TRBV7-2 with TRBJ2-5; 7 nucleotides match TRBD2. With V trimmed by 1 base and J by 1 base, 6 bases remained unmatched. CDR1 is SGHTA, CDR2 FQGNSA, per germline. CDR3 size: 16 residues. The CDR3 DNA reads TGTGCCAGCAGCTTAGTAATCGGCGGGAGCCAAGAGACCCAGTACTTC. Amino acids: CASSLVIGGSQETQYF.

This clonotype was detected ten times or more. The CDR3 DNA is TGTGCCAGCAGCCAGCCGGACAGGGGGGCAGAGCCCCAGCATTTT. This gives the protein CASSQPDRGAEPQHF. The chain joins TRBV7-4 to TRBJ1-5; 10 nucleotides align to TRBD1. V shed 5 bases, J shed 8 bases, and the junction held 9 bases outside the gene matches. This CDR3 region has 15 residues. The germline CDR1 and CDR2 sequences are SGHVT and SQSDAQ. The entire variable domain, with the rest obtained from reference TRBV7-4 and TRBJ1-5, is as follows: GAGVSQSPRYKVAKRGRDVALRCDSISGHVTLYWYRQTLGQGSEVLTYSQSDAQRDKSGRPSGRFSAERPERSVSTLKIQRTEQGDSAVYLCASSQPDRGAEPQHFGDGTRLSIL.

In this sample, this clonotype turned up many times. The rearrangement joins TRBV7-2 to TRBJ1-5; no reliable D call. Between the trimmed V and J ends, which lost 4 bases and 5 bases, there was a span of 9 bases. The germline V gene encodes CDR1 SGHTA and CDR2 FQGNSA. CDR3 length: 13 residues. As DNA, the CDR3 is TGTGCCAGCAGCTGGAAGGAAGATCAGCCCCAGCATTTT. Translation: CASSWKEDQPQHF. Together with reference TRBV7-2 and TRBJ1-5, the CDR3 gives the full variable domain: GAGVSQSPSNKVTEKGKDVELRCDPISGHTALYWYRQSLGQGLEFLIYFQGNSAPDKSGLPSDRFSAERTGGSVSTLTIQRTQQEDSAVYLCASSWKEDQPQHFGDGTRLSIL.

This clonotype has just a few counts. The chain carries TRBV9 and TRBJ2-6, with no clear D. CDR1 and CDR2 from the germline V gene are SGDLS and YYNGEE. The CDR3 consists of 11 residues. Trimming left V 7 bases short and J 5 bases short, with 4 bases between. In DNA form, the CDR3 reads TGTGCCAGCCAACGGGCCAACGTCCTGACTTTC. It is translated as CASQRANVLTF.

The rearrangement links TRBV6-7 to TRBJ2-7; TRBD1 aligns across 11 bases. TRBV6-7 is identified as an open reading frame with a role that is uncertain. J was trimmed by 5 bases and V by 4 bases; bases with no gene match: 4. CDR3 length: 14 amino acids. CDR3 in amino acids: CASSSSDRGHEQYF. The CDR3 region has the DNA TGTGCCAGCAGTTCCTCGGACAGGGGGCACGAGCAGTACTTC.

A few counts support this clonotype. The rearrangement links TRBV27 to TRBJ2-7, with 11 bases that match TRBD2. The CDR3 contains 14 residues. The germline V gene has CDR1 MNHEY and CDR2 SMNVEV (reference sequence). The J segment lost 6 bases and the V segment lost 3 bases, leaving 4 bases of the junction unmatched. The chain's CDR3 is CASSFTSGRSEQYF. As DNA, the CDR3 is TGTGCCAGCAGTTTTACTAGCGGGAGATCCGAGCAGTACTTC.

This clonotype was recorded at least ten times. The chain uses TRBV7-2 and TRBJ1-1, with TRBD1 identical over 7 bases. Trimming removed 2 bases from V and 8 bases from J; junction bases left unmatched: 2. Germline assignment: CDR1 SGHTA and CDR2 FQGNSA. The CDR3 contains 12 residues. The CDR3, as DNA: TGTGCCAGCAGCTTAAGAGGGGGCGAAGCTTTCTTT. It translates to CASSLRGGEAFF. The full variable domain, its missing parts supplied by reference TRBV7-2 and TRBJ1-1, is GAGVSQSPSNKVTEKGKDVELRCDPISGHTALYWYRQSLGQGLEFLIYFQGNSAPDKSGLPSDRFSAERTGGSVSTLTIQRTQQEDSAVYLCASSLRGGEAFFGQGTRLTVV.

This clonotype was observed many times. The chain carries TRBV7-8 and TRBJ2-7; D is unresolved. This CDR3 region has 9 residues. The V and J ends lost 4 bases and 5 bases respectively, with 0 bases between them. Germline loops: CDR1 SGHVS, CDR2 FQNEAQ. Here the CDR3 reads CASSYEQYV. CDR3 nucleotide sequence: TGTGCCAGCAGCTACGAGCAGTACGTC.

This clonotype was counted at least ten times. The genes are TRBV11-2 and TRBJ2-6; D not certain. Germline V gene sequence: CDR1 SGHAT, CDR2 FQNNGV. This CDR3 contains 15 residues. Trimming removed 3 bases from V and 4 bases from J, with 10 bases in between. This chain's CDR3 is CASSFMGIGANVLTF. The CDR3 nucleotides read TGTGCCAGCAGCTTCATGGGAATCGGGGCCAACGTCCTGACTTTC.

The J gene is TRBJ2-1, the V gene TRBV19; 8 nucleotides match TRBD1. J lost 0 bases, V lost 5 bases, and 3 bases had no gene match. This CDR3 spans 15 amino acids. Germline V lookup: CDR1 LNHDA, CDR2 SQIVND (reference sequence). The CDR3 loop reads CASSVTGDSYNEQFF. CDR3 DNA sequence: TGTGCCAGTAGTGTGACAGGGGACTCCTACAATGAGCAGTTCTTC.

CDR3 coding DNA: TGCGCCAGCAGCCTCTTTCTTCAAGACTCCTACAATGAGCAGTTCTTC. It codes for CASSLFLQDSYNEQFF. The V and J genes are TRBV4-3 and TRBJ2-1; D call uncertain. Germline lookup yields CDR1 LGHNA and CDR2 YSLEER. This CDR3 is 16 amino acids long. V shed 4 bases and J shed 0 bases, with 13 bases lying between them.

This chain uses TRBV5-1 with TRBJ2-1, with 8 bases identical to TRBD2. The trim removed 0 bases at V and 1 base at J, leaving 6 bases unmatched. This CDR3 spans 17 amino acids. Germline CDR1 reads SGHRS; CDR2 reads YFSETQ. This CDR3 reads CASSLAVLAESYNEQFF. The CDR3 bases are TGCGCCAGCAGCTTGGCCGTACTAGCGGAATCCTACAATGAGCAGTTCTTC. Full variable domain (missing parts from reference TRBV5-1 and TRBJ2-1): KAGVTQTPRYLIKTRGQQVTLSCSPISGHRSVSWYQQTPGQGLQFLFEYFSETQRNKGNFPGRFSGRQFSNSRSEMNVSTLELGDSALYLCASSLAVLAESYNEQFFGPGTRLTVL.